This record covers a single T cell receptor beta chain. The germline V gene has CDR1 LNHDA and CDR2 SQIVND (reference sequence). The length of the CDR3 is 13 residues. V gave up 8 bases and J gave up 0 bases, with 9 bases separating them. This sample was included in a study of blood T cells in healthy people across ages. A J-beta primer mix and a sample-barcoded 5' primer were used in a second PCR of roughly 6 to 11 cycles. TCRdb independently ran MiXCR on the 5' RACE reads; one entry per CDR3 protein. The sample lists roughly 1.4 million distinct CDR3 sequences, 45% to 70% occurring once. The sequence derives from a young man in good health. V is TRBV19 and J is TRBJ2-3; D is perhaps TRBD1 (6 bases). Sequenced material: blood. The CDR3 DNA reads TGTGCCAGTGGACAGCATAGCACAGATACGCAGTATTTT. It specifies CASGQHSTDTQYF.